This is a list of T cell receptor beta chains from one sample in a study of human T cells and chemical hapten exposure. TCRdb reanalysed the 5' RACE reads using MiXCR and keeps one entry per CDR3 protein. The sample yields around 82,000 distinct CDR3 sequences, under 10% seen once. The source is a male donor in good health. Each CDR3 is given with its conserved first and last residue. The D gene is left open where the match is weak. Clone size, where shown, is once, few, many, or a class for clones that have expanded.

TGTGCCAGCAGCTCCTTTGACAGGGGATATAATTCACCCCTCCACTTT CASSSFDRGYNSPLHF TRBJ1-6 TRBD1 TRBV5-5 few
TGCAGTGCTAGCCAGGGGGCGCAAGGGACTGAAGCTTTCTTT CSASQGAQGTEAFF TRBJ1-1 TRBD1 TRBV20-1 many
TGCGCCAGCAGCTTGGCCAATGGCGAGCAGTACTTC CASSLANGEQYF TRBJ2-7 . TRBV5-1 .
TGTGCCAGCAGGGCACCGGGACAGGCTAACTATGGCTACACCTTC CASRAPGQANYGYTF TRBJ1-2 TRBD1 TRBV11-2 few
TGTGCCAGCAGCTTAGCCCCCGCTAGCGGGAGGGCCCAAAATCCAGATACGCAGTATTTT CASSLAPASGRAQNPDTQYF TRBJ2-3 TRBD2 TRBV7-9 few
TGTGCCAGCAGCTCCTTACCGCCCTCCTACAGGGGGCAGGGGCTCTACGAGCAGTACTTC CASSSLPPSYRGQGLYEQYF TRBJ2-7 TRBD1 TRBV7-9 few
TGCGCCAGCAGCTTGGACAACACAGATACGCAGTATTTT CASSLDNTDTQYF TRBJ2-3 . TRBV5-1 .
TGTGCCAGCAGCCAAGTGAAGCAGAGCGGGGGTGGTGTGGATACGCAGTATTTT CASSQVKQSGGGVDTQYF TRBJ2-3 TRBD2 TRBV4-2 few
TGTGCCAGCAGCTTAGTCCTAGCCGCCGAGCAGTACTTC CASSLVLAAEQYF TRBJ2-7 . TRBV7-2 many
TGTGCCAGCAGTTACTGGGGCTACTTCTACGAGCAGTACTTC CASSYWGYFYEQYF TRBJ2-7 . TRBV12-3/TRBV12-4 many
TGTGCTAGTGGTTTGGTAATCGGCCCCGTAGGGGAGCTGTTTTTT CASGLVIGPVGELFF TRBJ2-2 . TRBV12-5 many
TGTGCCAGCAGCTCGGGACAGACCGGGGAGCTGTTTTTT CASSSGQTGELFF TRBJ2-2 TRBD1 TRBV13 many
TGCGCCAGCAGCCAAGATTGGACAGGGGGAAATTCACCCCTCCACTTT CASSQDWTGGNSPLHF TRBJ1-6 TRBD1 TRBV4-3 .
TGTGCCAGCAGCGTTGGTGGGGCAACTAATGAAAAACTGTTTTTT CASSVGGATNEKLFF TRBJ1-4 . TRBV9 few
TGCAGCGTTGAAGTAGGGGCCACGTTCTTC CSVEVGATFF TRBJ2-1 . TRBV29-1 few
TGTGCCAGTAGTATACAGTCCCCGAGGACTAGCGGCAATGAGCAGTTCTTC CASSIQSPRTSGNEQFF TRBJ2-1 TRBD2 TRBV19 .
TGTGCCAGCAGTGAAAGCACAGTAAACACCGGGGAGCTGTTTTTT CASSESTVNTGELFF TRBJ2-2 . TRBV2 .
TGTGCCAGCAGCCAAGTGCAGGGATCCGAGCAGTACTTC CASSQVQGSEQYF TRBJ2-7 . TRBV14 many
TGTGCCACCCGACTGAGCAATCAGCCCCAGCATTTT CATRLSNQPQHF TRBJ1-5 . TRBV6-1 .
TGTGCCAGCAGTGATTATTCAGATACGCAGTATTTT CASSDYSDTQYF TRBJ2-3 . TRBV2 few
TGTGCCAGCAGCTTAGGGGGTGTGGGCGGCACAGATACGCAGTATTTT CASSLGGVGGTDTQYF TRBJ2-3 . TRBV7-2 few
TGCAGTGCCGGGACTAGCGGATGGGGCGAGCAGTACTTC CSAGTSGWGEQYF TRBJ2-7 TRBD2 TRBV20-1 many
TGTGCCACCAGTGACCCCCAGGAGACCCAGGCCCAGTACTTC CATSDPQETQAQYF TRBJ2-5 . TRBV24-1 once
TGTGCCGGAACAAATAGAGGGCCGGGGGATGAGCAGTTCTTC CAGTNRGPGDEQFF TRBJ2-1 . TRBV2 .
TGTGCCAGCAGCCGGGGTTCCTCCTACAATGAGCAGTTCTTC CASSRGSSYNEQFF TRBJ2-1 . TRBV12-3/TRBV12-4 many
TGTGCCAGCAGCGAAACGGGACAGGGACGTTCTGGGGCCAACGTCCTGACTTTC CASSETGQGRSGANVLTF TRBJ2-6 TRBD1 TRBV9 .
TGTGCCAGTAGCCAAAATGGGGACCGAGTGAGCTCCTACAATGAGCAGTTCTTC CASSQNGDRVSSYNEQFF TRBJ2-1 . TRBV19 few
TGTGCTAGTGGTTTGTCCCTAGACAGGGGTAGTGAGCAGTTCTTC CASGLSLDRGSEQFF TRBJ2-1 TRBD1 TRBV12-5 .